This TCR beta chain was captured by sequencing in a study of shared clonotypes between healthy human individuals (dated by TCRdb to the early 2020s). Background for the entire study: The cohort included three men and a couple of women between 18 and 49 years of age. For each donor, CD4 naive and CD4 memory were each given three plates, CD8 naive was given two plates, and CD8 memory was given one plate. Blood TCR repertoires of roughly five healthy adults were deeply sequenced to estimate repertoire size and the extent of clonotype sharing between individuals. Different laboratories and diverse techniques were used to prepare libraries and sequence TCR repertoires, to increase sequencing depth and limit assay-specific biases. Each donor's leukapheresis produced roughly between roughly 0.85 and 9.5 billion PBMCs.

Using the deep immunoSEQ assay, TCR CDR3 regions were amplified from genomic DNA by multiplex PCR. For each cell subset, the extracted genomic DNA was distributed evenly across all wells of several immunoSEQ 96-well plates, and each plate served as one replicate. For sorted subsets, about 210 ng of genomic DNA, equivalent to 25,000 to 30,000 T cell genomes, went into each replicate PCR. Purified libraries were quantified with a Qubit 3.0 fluorometer, sized on a Bioanalyzer 2100, and re-quantified with the KAPA Library Quantification kit. A separate single-read 150-cycle Illumina NextSeq 550 flow cell was used to sequence each immunoSEQ 96-well plate. In the original analysis: The immunoSEQ output contained only junctional sequences without quality scores, so filtering could not match that applied to full-length reads. To assign V/J genes and CDR3, sequences were annotated against IMGT germline references using PyIR, a Python wrapper for IgBLAST v1.9. Any read was removed if the V/J assignment was weak (E-value above 1e-6), the CDR3 was missing, or the read contained stop codons, out-of-frame junctions, or ambiguous translated residues. V3J clonotypes were defined as sequences sharing an identical inferred V gene, J gene, and CDR3 amino acid sequence. The percentage overlap between two repertoires was calculated by dividing the number of shared unique clonotypes by the size of the smaller repertoire. Three approaches were used to assess repertoire richness: RTK rarefaction, the Chao1 estimator, and Recon v2.1 estimates of unobserved clonotypes. Generation probabilities for all TCRbeta clonotypes obtained by the gDNA method from a few donors were computed using OLGA. TCRdb's version of the immuneACCESS table is confined to in-frame rearrangements and falls short of the full clone set. An unresolved V gene accounts for under half of the shortfall where checked; the remainder is of unknown origin. D and trimming come from the DNA, and the V and J calls and clone size come from that table. The sample contains 2 million to 2.5 million clones, roughly 93% of them found a single time. The top ten hold about 0.37% of the sample.

As concerns this clone: Its antigen is not yet known. Base qualities are not at hand, and no much larger clone is one base apart.

Between the V and J ends, shortened by 1 base and 1 base respectively, the junction contains 14 bases. Based on the germline V gene, the CDR1 and CDR2 sequences are SGHAT and FQNNGV. The CDR3 runs 17 amino acids, cysteine and phenylalanine included. The retained sequence is limited to the CDR3, 51 bases, with the frame set at the first base. Here is what the overall study found, with its caveats: Pairwise subsampling led to the expectation that sequencing depth would affect the degree of clonotype sharing among donors. The genetic and exposure-history diversity represented was limited by the small number of donors. Estimated clonotype richness was generally larger for naive than for memory subsets. When a few donors were compared, the shared fraction of clonotypes was around 4.6% for naive CD4, roughly 3.4% for naive CD8, about 2.4% for memory CD4, and roughly 0.4% for memory CD8. Compared with non-shared clonotypes, clonotypes shared by all four sorted-subset donors had higher generation probabilities. Rarefaction of sorted-subset datasets indicated incomplete sequencing despite the large sequencing depth. Sampling was limited to blood, and TCR repertoires in tissue likely differ from TCR repertoires in blood.

Healthy HIV-negative adults with no recently reported acute infections or vaccinations were included as donors. Only Caucasian adults living in Nashville, Tennessee, USA were represented among the donors. CD4+ T cells were enriched through magnetic negative selection, after which naive cells were positively selected on CD45RA and the remaining negative fraction served as the memory subset. Blood was obtained by leukapheresis, after which PBMCs were separated by Ficoll-Histopaque density gradient centrifugation and cryopreserved in liquid nitrogen vapor phase. Analytical flow cytometry was used to check the purity and quantity of each magnetically sorted T cell population. Each sorted fraction had its genomic DNA isolated and then quantified by UV absorbance on a Nanodrop 2000c.

Material for sequencing was naive CD4+ T cells from PBMCs. What this sample's cell subset or site label stands for: CD45RA+ positively selected. The chain couples TRBV11-2 to TRBJ1-5; the D gene lacks a confident call. The TCR sequence derives from a man aged 18 to 29 in good health. Some clones in this sample may be carry-over from other donors' samples. The CDR3: CASSLVGSWGSNQPQHF. The DNA sequence is as follows: TGTGCCAGCAGCTTAGTAGGTTCTTGGGGAAGCAATCAGCCCCAGCATTTT.